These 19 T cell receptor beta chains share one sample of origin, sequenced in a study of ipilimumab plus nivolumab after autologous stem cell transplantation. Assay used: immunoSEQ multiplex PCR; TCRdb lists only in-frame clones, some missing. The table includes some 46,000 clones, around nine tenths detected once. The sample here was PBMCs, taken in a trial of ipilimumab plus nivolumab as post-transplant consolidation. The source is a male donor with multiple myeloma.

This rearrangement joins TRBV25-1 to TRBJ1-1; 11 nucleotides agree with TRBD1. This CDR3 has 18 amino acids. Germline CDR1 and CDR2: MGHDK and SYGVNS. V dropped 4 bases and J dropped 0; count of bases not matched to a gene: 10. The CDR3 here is CASSGLRTGGRMNTEAFF. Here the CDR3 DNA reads TGTGCCAGCAGTGGCCTGAGGACAGGGGGCCGGATGAACACTGAAGCTTTCTTT.

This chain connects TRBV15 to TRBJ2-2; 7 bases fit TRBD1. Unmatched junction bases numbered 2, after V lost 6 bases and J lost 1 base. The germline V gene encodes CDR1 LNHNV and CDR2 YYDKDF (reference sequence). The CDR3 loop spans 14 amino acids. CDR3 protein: CATRGTVNTGELFF. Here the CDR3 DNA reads TGTGCCACCAGGGGGACAGTGAACACCGGGGAGCTGTTTTTT.

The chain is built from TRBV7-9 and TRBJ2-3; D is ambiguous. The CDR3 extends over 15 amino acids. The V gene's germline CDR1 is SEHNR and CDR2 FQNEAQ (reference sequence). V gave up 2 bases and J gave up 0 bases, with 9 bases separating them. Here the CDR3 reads CASSLWTASTDTQYF. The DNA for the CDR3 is TGTGCCAGCAGCTTATGGACCGCGAGCACAGATACGCAGTATTTT.

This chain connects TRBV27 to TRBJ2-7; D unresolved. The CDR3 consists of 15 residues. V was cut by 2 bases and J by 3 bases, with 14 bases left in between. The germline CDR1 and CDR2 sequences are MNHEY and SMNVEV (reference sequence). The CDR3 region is CASSLNSNTNYEQYF. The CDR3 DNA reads TGTGCCAGCAGTTTAAATAGTAACACAAACTACGAGCAGTACTTC.

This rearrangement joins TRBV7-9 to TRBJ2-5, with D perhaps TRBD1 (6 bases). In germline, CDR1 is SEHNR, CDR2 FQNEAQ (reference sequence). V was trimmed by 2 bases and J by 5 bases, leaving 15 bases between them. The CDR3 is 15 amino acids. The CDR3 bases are TGTGCCAGCAGCTTACAATCCCAGGGGTGGGAGACCCAGTACTTC. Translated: CASSLQSQGWETQYF.

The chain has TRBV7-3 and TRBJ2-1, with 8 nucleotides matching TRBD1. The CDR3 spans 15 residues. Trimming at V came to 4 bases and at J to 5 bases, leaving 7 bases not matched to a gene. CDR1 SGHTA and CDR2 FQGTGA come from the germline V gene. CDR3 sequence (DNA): TGTGCCAGCAGCTCCACCGGACAGGGAAACAATGAGCAGTTCTTC. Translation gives CASSSTGQGNNEQFF.

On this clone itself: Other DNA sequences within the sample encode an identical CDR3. CDR3 coding DNA: TGCGCCAGCTCATTGGCAGCTAATCAGCCCCAGCATTTT. This gives the protein CASSLAANQPQHF. The chain uses TRBV5-1 and TRBJ1-5, with D hard to call. CDR3 length: 13 amino acids. The V end was cut by 7 bases, the J end by 4 bases, with 12 bases between. From germline, CDR1 is SGHRS and CDR2 YFSETQ.

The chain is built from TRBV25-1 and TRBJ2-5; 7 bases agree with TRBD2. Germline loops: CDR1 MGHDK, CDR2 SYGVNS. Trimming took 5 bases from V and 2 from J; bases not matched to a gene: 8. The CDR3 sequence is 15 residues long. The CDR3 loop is CASSLWGAGQETQYF. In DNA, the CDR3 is TGTGCCAGCAGTCTTTGGGGAGCGGGACAAGAGACCCAGTACTTC.

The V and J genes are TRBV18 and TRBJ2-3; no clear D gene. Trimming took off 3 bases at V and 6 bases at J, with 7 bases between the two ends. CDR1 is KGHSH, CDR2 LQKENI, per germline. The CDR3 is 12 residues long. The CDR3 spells CASSPLSDTQYF. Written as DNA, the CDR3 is TGTGCCAGCTCACCCCTTAGCGATACGCAGTATTTT.

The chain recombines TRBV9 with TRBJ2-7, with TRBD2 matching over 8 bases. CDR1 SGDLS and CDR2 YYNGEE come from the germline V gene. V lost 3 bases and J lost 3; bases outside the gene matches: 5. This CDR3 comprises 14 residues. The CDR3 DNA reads TGTGCCAGCAGCGGTCTAGCGGGTTACTACGAGCAGTACTTC. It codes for CASSGLAGYYEQYF.

DNA for the CDR3: TGTGCCTGGAGCGTACGAATCTCTAACTATGGCTACACCTTC. Translation: CAWSVRISNYGYTF. The chain carries TRBV30 and TRBJ1-2; D is unresolved. This CDR3 is built from 14 residues. V lost 3 bases, J lost 0 bases, and 11 bases lay in between. Per germline, CDR1 GTSNPN and CDR2 SVGIG (reference sequence).

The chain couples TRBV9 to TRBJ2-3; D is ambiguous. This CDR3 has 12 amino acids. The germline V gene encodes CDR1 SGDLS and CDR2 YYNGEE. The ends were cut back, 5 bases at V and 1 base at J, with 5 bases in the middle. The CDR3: CASSRGTDTQYF. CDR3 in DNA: TGTGCCAGCAGTCGCGGCACAGATACGCAGTATTTT. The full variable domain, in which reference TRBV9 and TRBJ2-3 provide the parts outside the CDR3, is DSGVTQTPKHLITATGQRVTLRCSPRSGDLSVYWYQQSLDQGLQFLIQYYNGEERAKGNILERFSAQQFPDLHSELNLSSLELGDSALYFCASSRGTDTQYFGPGTRLTVL.

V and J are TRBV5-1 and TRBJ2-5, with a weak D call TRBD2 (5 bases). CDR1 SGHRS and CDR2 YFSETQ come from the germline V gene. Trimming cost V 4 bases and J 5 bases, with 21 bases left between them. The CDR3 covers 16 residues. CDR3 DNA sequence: TGCGCCAGCAGCCCGGGAACGGACCCCTGGAGGGAGACCCAGTACTTC. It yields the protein CASSPGTDPWRETQYF.

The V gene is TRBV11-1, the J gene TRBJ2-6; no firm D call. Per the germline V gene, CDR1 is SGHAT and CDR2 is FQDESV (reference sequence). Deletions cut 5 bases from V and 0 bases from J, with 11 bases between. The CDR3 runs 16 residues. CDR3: CASSKGHFSGANVLTF. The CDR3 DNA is TGTGCCAGCAGCAAAGGGCACTTCTCTGGGGCCAACGTCCTGACTTTC.

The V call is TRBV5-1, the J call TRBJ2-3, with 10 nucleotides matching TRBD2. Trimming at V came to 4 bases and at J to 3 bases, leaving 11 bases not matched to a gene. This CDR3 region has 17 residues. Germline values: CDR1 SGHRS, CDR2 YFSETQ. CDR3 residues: CASSPWTSGAGTDTQYF. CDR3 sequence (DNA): TGCGCCAGCAGCCCGTGGACTAGCGGAGCTGGGACAGATACGCAGTATTTT.

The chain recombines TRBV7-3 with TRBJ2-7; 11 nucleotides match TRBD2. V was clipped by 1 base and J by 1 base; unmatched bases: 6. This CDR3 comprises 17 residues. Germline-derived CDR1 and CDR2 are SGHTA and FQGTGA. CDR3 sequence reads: CASSLRPSGGRSYEQYF. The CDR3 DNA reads TGTGCCAGCAGCTTAAGGCCTAGCGGGGGGAGGTCCTACGAGCAGTACTTC.

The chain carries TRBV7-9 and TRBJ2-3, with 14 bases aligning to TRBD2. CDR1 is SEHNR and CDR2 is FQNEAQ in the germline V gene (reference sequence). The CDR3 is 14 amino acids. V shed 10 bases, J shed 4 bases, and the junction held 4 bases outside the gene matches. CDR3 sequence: CATPGLAGADTQYF. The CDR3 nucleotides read TGTGCCACACCGGGACTAGCGGGAGCAGATACGCAGTATTTT.

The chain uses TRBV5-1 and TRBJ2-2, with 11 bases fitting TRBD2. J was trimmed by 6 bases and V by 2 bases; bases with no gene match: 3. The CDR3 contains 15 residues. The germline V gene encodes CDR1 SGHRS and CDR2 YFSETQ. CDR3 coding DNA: TGCGCCAGCAGCTTTAGCGGGGGGGCCCCCGGGGAGCTGTTTTTT. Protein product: CASSFSGGAPGELFF.

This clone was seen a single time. CDR3 in amino acids: CASGGGRNTGELFF. The CDR3 DNA reads as TGTGCCAGCGGAGGCGGGCGGAACACCGGGGAGCTGTTTTTT. V gene TRBV2 combines with J gene TRBJ2-2; D is possibly TRBD2 (5 bases). Trimming left V 8 bases short and J 1 base short, with 11 bases between. CDR3 length equals 14 residues. Per the germline V gene, CDR1 is SNHLY and CDR2 is FYNNEI.